Presented here are 24 T cell receptor beta chains from one specimen sequenced in a study of CXCR3-negative and CXCR3-positive naive CD8 T cells. Their target antigens are unknown. The libraries of TRB cDNA were prepared using 5' RACE with UMI labels. With the 5' RACE reads reprocessed, TCRdb shows one record per CDR3 protein and no DNA. The table lists about 130,000 distinct CDR3 sequences. The study's findings and limits: Naive cells positive for CXCR3 carried more hydrophobic TRB CDR3s than CXCR3-negative ones.

Material: naive CXCR3+ CD8+ T cells from blood. As to subset: CD45RO-CCR7+CD27+CD95- naive CD8+ T cells expressing CXCR3 (TNR3+). The receptors derive from a human donor in good health. Some clones in this sample may be carry-over from other donors' samples.

The chain carries TRBV7-3 and TRBJ1-6; the D call of TRBD1 rests on TCRdb alone, since no DNA is present to check it. The CDR3 loop spans 15 amino acids. Germline V gene lookup returns CDR1 SGHTA and CDR2 FQGTGA. CDR3 protein: CASSLTGLGGSPLHF.

The chain couples TRBV19 to TRBJ1-1; without DNA, the TCRdb call of TRBD1 cannot be checked. Germline values: CDR1 LNHDA, CDR2 SQIVND (reference sequence). CDR3 length: 16 residues. The CDR3 sequence: CASSRGTGEFSTEAFF.

V usage is TRBV2 and J usage is TRBJ2-3; TCRdb calls TRBD2, which cannot be checked without DNA. This CDR3 is 15 amino acids long. The germline gives CDR1 SNHLY, CDR2 FYNNEI. The CDR3 reads CASRGLAGGPDTQYF. Full variable domain (rest looked up from reference TRBV2 and TRBJ2-3): EPEVTQTPSHQVTQMGQEVILRCVPISNHLYFYWYRQILGQKVEFLVSFYNNEISEKSEIFDDQFSVERPDGSNFTLKIRSTKLEDSAMYFCASRGLAGGPDTQYFGPGTRLTVL.

The chain joins TRBV5-1 to TRBJ1-2; TCRdb designates TRBD1, a call that cannot be tested without DNA. The CDR3 sequence is 15 residues long. From germline, CDR1 is SGHRS and CDR2 YFSETQ. This chain's CDR3 is CASSLSQGANYGYTF.

The chain recombines TRBV5-1 with TRBJ2-1; absent DNA, TCRdb's TRBD1 call cannot be checked. The CDR3 length is 15 residues. Looked up from germline, CDR1 is SGHRS and CDR2 is YFSETQ. CDR3 protein: CASSVGQGAINEQFF.

This chain joins TRBV28 and TRBJ2-7; without DNA, the TCRdb call of TRBD2 cannot be checked. CDR1 and CDR2 from the germline V gene are MDHEN and SYDVKM. The CDR3 sequence is 13 residues long. CDR3 in amino acids: CASSFATNYEQYF.

The chain is built from TRBV4-3 and TRBJ1-4; TCRdb proposes TRBD1, but this gene call is untestable without DNA. Germline loops: CDR1 LGHNA, CDR2 YSLEER. The CDR3 is 15 residues long. CDR3 region: CASSQERGLYEKLFF.

The chain couples TRBV29-1 to TRBJ2-1; TCRdb's assignment of TRBD2 cannot be checked, as there is no DNA. The length of the CDR3 is 13 residues. Germline assignment: CDR1 SQVTM and CDR2 ANQGSEA. This CDR3 is CSVAGLAANEQFF.

This CDR3 reads CASSPQGQGWTTGELFF. V gene TRBV27 combines with J gene TRBJ2-2; TCRdb's D call of TRBD1 is untestable without DNA. The CDR3 spans 17 residues. Germline loops: CDR1 MNHEY, CDR2 SMNVEV (reference sequence).

The gene calls are TRBV29-1 and TRBJ1-2; the TRBD1 assignment by TCRdb is unverifiable without DNA. Germline CDR1 is SQVTM and CDR2 is ANQGSEA. This CDR3 is 11 amino acids long. CDR3 loop: CSVDTGGGYTF.

This sequence joins TRBV2 and TRBJ2-4; the TCRdb D gene call, TRBD2, has no DNA to confirm it. CDR1 is SNHLY, CDR2 FYNNEI, per germline. The CDR3 is 12 amino acids. CDR3 amino acids: CASMGLAGIQYF.

The chain combines TRBV2 with TRBJ2-1; TCRdb designates TRBD1, a call that cannot be tested without DNA. The CDR3 runs to 13 residues. The germline gives CDR1 SNHLY, CDR2 FYNNEI. The CDR3 region is CASSLAGGDEQFF. Together with reference TRBV2 and TRBJ2-1, the CDR3 gives the full variable domain: EPEVTQTPSHQVTQMGQEVILRCVPISNHLYFYWYRQILGQKVEFLVSFYNNEISEKSEIFDDQFSVERPDGSNFTLKIRSTKLEDSAMYFCASSLAGGDEQFFGPGTRLTVL.

This chain connects TRBV28 to TRBJ1-5; absent DNA, TCRdb's TRBD1 call cannot be checked. The germline gives CDR1 MDHEN, CDR2 SYDVKM. The CDR3 runs 13 residues. The CDR3 is CASSRSGVWTQHF.

The V and J genes are TRBV11-2 and TRBJ1-2. CDR1 SGHAT and CDR2 FQNNGV come from the germline V gene. The length of the CDR3 is 12 residues. The CDR3 loop is CASSLGDYGYTF.

CDR3 protein: CASSLVHNTGELFF. The rearrangement links TRBV7-9 to TRBJ2-2. The germline V gene encodes CDR1 SEHNR and CDR2 FQNEAQ (reference sequence). The CDR3 length is 14 residues.

The genes are TRBV13 and TRBJ2-7; TCRdb designates TRBD1, a call that cannot be tested without DNA. This CDR3 region has 13 residues. Germline V gives CDR1 PRHDT, CDR2 FYEKMQ (reference sequence). The CDR3 region is CASSRDQGYEQYF.

The rearrangement links TRBV3-1 to TRBJ1-4; checking the TCRdb D call of TRBD1 is not possible without DNA. The germline CDR1 and CDR2 sequences are LGHDT and YNNKEL (reference sequence). The CDR3 extends over 14 amino acids. CDR3 sequence: CASSQTGAMEKLFF. Variable domain in full (rest from reference TRBV3-1 and TRBJ1-4): DTAVSQTPKYLVTQMGNDKSIKCEQNLGHDTMYWYKQDSKKFLKIMFSYNNKELIINETVPNRFSPKSPDKAHLNLHINSLELGDSAVYFCASSQTGAMEKLFFGSGTQLSVL.

This chain links TRBV29-1 with TRBJ2-5; with no DNA, the TCRdb D assignment of TRBD2 cannot be verified. The CDR3 is 15 residues long. Germline-derived CDR1 and CDR2 are SQVTM and ANQGSEA. CDR3 sequence reads: CSVDGVAADAETQYF.

V is TRBV2 and J is TRBJ2-3; the TRBD2 assignment by TCRdb is unverifiable without DNA. The CDR3 contains 16 residues. Germline CDR1 SNHLY, CDR2 FYNNEI. The chain's CDR3 is CASPQGASGNPDTQYF.

This chain uses TRBV21-1 with TRBJ2-7. TRBV21-1 is recorded as a pseudogene. This CDR3 region has 14 residues. CDR3 region: CASPDFQASYEQYF.

V gene TRBV25-1 combines with J gene TRBJ1-2; TCRdb's D call of TRBD1 is untestable without DNA. The CDR3 loop spans 13 amino acids. CDR1 MGHDK and CDR2 SYGVNS come from the germline V gene. CDR3 loop: CASRATGEGGYTF.

The chain uses TRBV15 and TRBJ1-2; the TRBD1 assignment by TCRdb is unverifiable without DNA. The CDR3 covers 15 residues. Per germline, CDR1 LNHNV and CDR2 YYDKDF (reference sequence). The CDR3 sequence is CATSDRDALALGYTF. The whole variable domain, remainder taken from reference TRBV15 and TRBJ1-2, is DAMVIQNPRYQVTQFGKPVTLSCSQTLNHNVMYWYQQKSSQAPKLLFHYYDKDFNNEADTPDNFQSRRPNTSFCFLDIRSPGLGDTAMYLCATSDRDALALGYTFGSGTRLTVV.

The V and J genes are TRBV6-2 or TRBV6-3 and TRBJ2-1; checking the TCRdb D call of TRBD1 is not possible without DNA. The CDR3 sequence is 15 residues long. Germline V gene data show CDR1 as MNHEY and CDR2 as SVGEGT. CDR3 amino acids: CASTGGTGSYNEQFF.

The genes are TRBV27 and TRBJ2-7; there is no DNA to check the TCRdb D call of TRBD2. Germline-derived CDR1 and CDR2 are MNHEY and SMNVEV (reference sequence). This CDR3 region has 16 residues. This CDR3 is CASSSLAALTTNEQYF.